Sequencing of this TCR beta chain was carried out in a study of Graves' ophthalmopathy and Graves' hyperthyroidism. This clonotype has at least ten counts. Beta-chain TCR CDR3 regions were amplified from RNA transcripts. After a first-round RT-PCR with HTBI primers, a second-round multiplex PCR was run. TCRdb reanalysed the multiplex PCR reads using MiXCR and keeps one entry per CDR3 protein. Here the sample spans more than 150,000 distinct CDR3 sequences, about 40% being singletons. The sample taken for sequencing was peripheral blood. The receptor was derived from a woman aged 35 to 49 with Graves' ophthalmopathy.

The CDR3 reads CASSRQDRMGETQYF. In DNA, the CDR3 is TGTGCCAGCTCAAGACAGGACAGGATGGGGGAGACCCAGTACTTC. The V call is TRBV18, the J call TRBJ2-5, with 7 bases lining up with TRBD1. Germline-derived CDR1 and CDR2 are KGHSH and LQKENI. Trimming removed 5 bases from V and 5 bases from J; junction bases left unmatched: 11. The CDR3 length is 15 residues.